This is a list of T cell receptor beta chains from one sample in a study of long-term antiretroviral therapy in people with HIV. Profiling relied on immunoSEQ multiplex PCR, and the TCRdb table lists in-frame clones only, not all of them. The sample lists roughly 39,000 clones, roughly 90% occurring once. Sequenced material: unsorted PBMCs, taken just before starting antiretroviral therapy. The receptors stem from a young woman with HIV. Each CDR3 is given with its conserved first and last residue. A D gene is named only where the DNA matches it firmly. Not every row has a clone size; where given, it reads once, few, many or a size class.

17 TRBJ2-5 - TRBD2 TRBV7-9 CASSPVAGDRPLETQYF TGTGCCAGCAGCCCAGTGGCGGGGGATAGACCCTTAGAGACCCAGTACTTC
11 TRBJ2-3 - - TRBV2 CASSEADTQYF TGTGCCAGCAGTGAAGCAGATACGCAGTATTTT
16 TRBJ2-3 - TRBD2 TRBV9 CASSKDGGGTTDTQYF TGTGCCAGCAGCAAAGACGGGGGAGGGACCACAGATACGCAGTATTTT
13 TRBJ2-1 - - TRBV10-3 CAISGGSYNEQFF TGTGCCATCAGTGGTGGCTCGTACAATGAGCAGTTCTTC
17 TRBJ2-1 once - TRBV13 CASSSRRLVSPYNEQFF TGTGCCAGCAGCTCAAGAAGACTAGTAAGCCCCTACAATGAGCAGTTCTTC
12 TRBJ2-7 - - TRBV29-1 CSGVADGYEQYF TGCAGCGGGGTGGCGGATGGCTACGAGCAGTACTTC
13 TRBJ2-6 - - TRBV7-3 CASSLAGANVLTF TGTGCCAGCAGCTTAGCTGGGGCCAACGTCCTGACTTTC
17 TRBJ2-3 - TRBD2 TRBV4-1 CASSQELAGGPTDTQYF TGCGCCAGCAGCCAAGAGTTAGCGGGAGGGCCCACAGATACGCAGTATTTT
13 TRBJ2-5 - - TRBV9 CASSDQGFETQYF TGTGCCAGCAGCGACCAGGGGTTCGAGACCCAGTACTTC
16 TRBJ1-6 - - TRBV28 CASSSGRGARGSPLHF TGTGCCAGCAGTTCGGGCCGGGGGGCCAGAGGTTCACCCCTCCACTTT
12 TRBJ2-7 - - TRBV19 CASSMKSYEQYF TGTGCCAGTAGTATGAAGAGCTACGAGCAGTACTTC
14 TRBJ2-7 - - TRBV9 CASSVAGLSYEQYF TGTGCCAGCAGCGTAGCGGGACTCTCTTACGAGCAGTACTTC
16 TRBJ2-1 - - TRBV9 CASSVGRVVFSDEQFF TGTGCCAGCAGCGTGGGTAGAGTCGTTTTTTCCGATGAGCAGTTCTTC
13 TRBJ1-2 few - TRBV27 CASWEGPSYGYTF TGTGCCAGCTGGGAAGGGCCCAGCTATGGCTACACCTTC
15 TRBJ2-5 - TRBD2 TRBV7-3 CASSLLPGLQETQYF TGTGCCAGCAGCCTCCTACCGGGACTACAAGAGACCCAGTACTTC
17 TRBJ2-7 - - TRBV21-1 CASSKALSGQGVYEQYF TGTGCCAGCAGCAAAGCGCTTTCGGGACAGGGTGTCTACGAGCAGTACTTC
15 TRBJ2-2 - - TRBV10-1 CASSESKTEGEGLFF TGCGCCAGCAGTGAGTCGAAGACGGAGGGGGAGGGGCTGTTTTTT
15 TRBJ2-2 - - TRBV6-5 CASSPGRANTGELFF TGTGCCAGCAGTCCCGGGAGAGCGAACACCGGGGAGCTGTTTTTT
13 TRBJ2-3 - - TRBV6-5 CASRDPIGYTQYF TGTGCCAGCAGAGACCCTATAGGATATACGCAGTATTTT
15 TRBJ2-3 once TRBD1 TRBV19 CASSTGTASTDTQYF TGTGCCAGTAGTACCGGGACAGCTAGCACAGATACGCAGTATTTT
19 TRBJ1-1 - - TRBV4-3 CASSQDSGRDPLLNTEAFF TGCGCCAGCAGCCAAGATTCGGGGCGGGACCCTTTATTGAACACTGAAGCTTTCTTT
14 TRBJ2-2 - - TRBV5-1 CASCATSQPGELFF TGCGCCAGCTGCGCGACTTCCCAGCCCGGGGAGCTGTTTTTT
13 TRBJ2-1 - - TRBV28 CASSFVAGDEQFF TGTGCCAGCAGTTTTGTGGCAGGGGATGAGCAGTTCTTC
16 TRBJ2-1 - TRBD2 TRBV28 CASSPGTSGAWNEQFF TGTGCCAGCAGTCCCGGGACTAGCGGGGCCTGGAATGAGCAGTTCTTC
12 TRBJ2-2 - - TRBV7-3 CASAMGAGELFF TGTGCCAGCGCCATGGGGGCCGGGGAGCTGTTTTTT
15 TRBJ2-3 - - TRBV4-3 CASSQALGPRDTQYF TGCGCCAGCAGCCAGGCCCTAGGCCCACGGGATACGCAGTATTTT
12 TRBJ2-1 - - TRBV11-2 CASSLETWEQFF TGTGCCAGCAGCTTAGAGACGTGGGAGCAGTTCTTC
18 TRBJ1-3 - - TRBV5-1 CASSRRAGTVFSGNTIYF TGCGCCAGCAGCCGGAGGGCTGGGACGGTATTCTCTGGAAACACCATATATTTT
15 TRBJ2-2 - TRBD2 TRBV9 CASSVAGGATGELFF TGTGCCAGCAGCGTGGCGGGAGGGGCCACCGGGGAGCTGTTTTTT
15 TRBJ1-2 - TRBD1 TRBV29-1 CSVESETGNTYGYTF TGCAGCGTTGAGTCTGAGACAGGGAATACCTATGGCTACACCTTC
13 TRBJ1-2 few - TRBV5-6 CASSTGRNYGYTF TGTGCCAGCAGCACCGGGAGAAACTATGGCTACACCTTC
15 TRBJ2-7 - - TRBV6-1 CASKAEQTTYYEQYF TGTGCCAGCAAGGCGGAACAAACCACATACTACGAGCAGTACTTC
18 TRBJ1-2 - TRBD1 TRBV11-2 CASSPSGTGLLANYGYTF TGTGCCAGCAGTCCGAGCGGGACAGGGCTTTTAGCTAACTATGGCTACACCTTC
10 TRBJ1-1 - - TRBV20-1 CSARVTEAFF TGCAGTGCTAGAGTCACTGAAGCTTTCTTT
16 TRBJ2-3 - - TRBV5-1 CASSLVGGSGTDTQYF TGCGCCAGCAGCTTGGTCGGGGGTTCGGGTACAGATACGCAGTATTTT
14 TRBJ1-5 - - TRBV18 CASSPAGQNQPQHF TGTGCCAGCTCACCAGCGGGGCAAAATCAGCCCCAGCATTTT
13 TRBJ2-3 - - TRBV7-2 CASSLVLRDTQYF TGTGCCAGCAGCTTAGTCTTGCGGGATACGCAGTATTTT
17 TRBJ2-3 - TRBD2 TRBV11-2 CASSPTPAGGGTDTQYF TGTGCCAGCAGCCCTACCCCCGCGGGAGGAGGCACAGATACGCAGTATTTT
14 TRBJ1-4 - - TRBV11-2 CASSFHRANEKLFF TGTGCCAGCAGCTTCCACAGGGCTAATGAAAAACTGTTTTTT
14 TRBJ1-2 - - TRBV18 CASSPQSTNYGYTF TGTGCCAGCTCACCTCAGAGTACTAACTATGGCTACACCTTC
15 TRBJ2-1 once TRBD1 TRBV15 CATSRGQGANNEQFF TGTGCCACCAGCAGAGGGCAGGGGGCGAACAATGAGCAGTTCTTC
14 TRBJ2-5 - - TRBV5-6 CASSLGPRGGTQYF TGTGCCAGCAGCTTGGGGCCCAGAGGCGGGACCCAGTACTTC
12 TRBJ2-1 - TRBD1 TRBV7-9 CASSRTGFEQFF TGTGCCAGCAGCCGGACAGGATTTGAGCAGTTCTTC
14 TRBJ2-7 - TRBD1 TRBV28 CASSPYGTGYEQYF TGTGCCAGCAGTCCGTACGGGACAGGCTACGAGCAGTACTTC
14 TRBJ2-1 - TRBD2 TRBV19 CASKAGGSYNEQFF TGTGCCAGTAAAGCGGGAGGGTCTTACAATGAGCAGTTCTTC
13 TRBJ2-7 - - TRBV9 CASSPPGGYEQYF TGTGCCAGCAGCCCCCCCGGGGGCTACGAGCAGTACTTC
15 TRBJ1-2 once TRBD1 TRBV19 CASSSQGTANYGYTF TGTGCCAGTAGTTCACAGGGGACCGCCAACTATGGCTACACCTTC
12 TRBJ2-3 - - TRBV15 CATSRETDTQYF TGTGCCACCAGCAGAGAGACAGATACGCAGTATTTT
15 TRBJ1-1 - TRBD1 TRBV19 CASSISTGGPNQAFF TGTGCCAGTAGTATTTCGACAGGGGGCCCCAATCAAGCTTTCTTT
13 TRBJ2-5 - TRBD2 TRBV5-1 CASSLTGGETQYF TGCGCCAGCAGCTTGACGGGAGGAGAGACCCAGTACTTC
17 TRBJ2-1 - TRBD2 TRBV13 CASSSLLSGRGKDEQFF TGTGCCAGCAGCTCCCTTCTCAGCGGGAGGGGTAAGGATGAGCAGTTCTTC
13 TRBJ2-1 - TRBD1 TRBV5-1 CASSLRQGNEQFF TGCGCCAGCAGCTTGCGACAGGGCAATGAGCAGTTCTTC
16 TRBJ2-1 - TRBD2 TRBV7-9 CASSPSTSGRNNEQFF TGTGCCAGCAGTCCGTCGACTAGCGGGAGGAATAATGAGCAGTTCTTC
17 TRBJ2-2 - - TRBV10-3 CAIGDREAGANTGELFF TGTGCCATCGGGGACAGGGAAGCGGGAGCAAACACCGGGGAGCTGTTTTTT
16 TRBJ2-5 - TRBD2 TRBV18 CASSPGLAGVEETQYF TGTGCCAGCTCACCCGGACTAGCGGGAGTAGAAGAGACCCAGTACTTC
15 TRBJ1-3 - - TRBV18 CASSPPIGAGNTIYF TGTGCCAGCTCACCACCCATAGGGGCTGGAAACACCATATATTTT
11 TRBJ1-1 - - TRBV7-2 CASSSHRVAFF TGTGCCAGCAGCTCCCACAGGGTAGCTTTCTTT
12 TRBJ1-2 - TRBD1 TRBV6-5 CASSPRTGGYTF TGTGCCAGCAGCCCCCGGACAGGGGGCTACACCTTC
13 TRBJ2-7 medium-sized - TRBV4-1 CASSLTVSYEQYF TGCGCCAGCAGCCTTACAGTCTCCTACGAGCAGTACTTC